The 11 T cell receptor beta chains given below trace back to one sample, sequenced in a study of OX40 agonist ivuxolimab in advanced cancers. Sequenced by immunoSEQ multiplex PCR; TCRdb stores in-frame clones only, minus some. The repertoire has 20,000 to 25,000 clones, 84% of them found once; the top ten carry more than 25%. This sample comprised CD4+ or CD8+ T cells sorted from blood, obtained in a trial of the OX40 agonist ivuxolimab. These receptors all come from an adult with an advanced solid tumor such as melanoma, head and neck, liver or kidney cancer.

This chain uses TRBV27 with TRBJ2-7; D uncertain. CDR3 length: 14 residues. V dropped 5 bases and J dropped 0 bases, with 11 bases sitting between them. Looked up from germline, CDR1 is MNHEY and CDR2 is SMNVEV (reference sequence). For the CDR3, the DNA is TGTGCCAGCAGTCCGCAGGACGGCTCCTACGAGCAGTACTTC. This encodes CASSPQDGSYEQYF.

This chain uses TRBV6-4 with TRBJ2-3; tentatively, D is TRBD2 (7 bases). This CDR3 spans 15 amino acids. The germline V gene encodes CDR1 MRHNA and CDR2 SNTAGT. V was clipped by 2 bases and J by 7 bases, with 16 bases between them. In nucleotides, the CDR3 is TGTGCCAGCAGTGACGGGCCGGGGGGCCCAAATACGCAGTATTTT. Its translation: CASSDGPGGPNTQYF.

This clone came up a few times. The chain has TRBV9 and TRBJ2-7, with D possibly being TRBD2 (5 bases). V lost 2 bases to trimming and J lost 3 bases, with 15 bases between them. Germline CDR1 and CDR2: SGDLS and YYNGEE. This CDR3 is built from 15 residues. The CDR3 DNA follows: TGTGCCAGCAGCGTGGGCCCCGGGGAACACTACGAGCAGTACTTC. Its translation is CASSVGPGEHYEQYF.

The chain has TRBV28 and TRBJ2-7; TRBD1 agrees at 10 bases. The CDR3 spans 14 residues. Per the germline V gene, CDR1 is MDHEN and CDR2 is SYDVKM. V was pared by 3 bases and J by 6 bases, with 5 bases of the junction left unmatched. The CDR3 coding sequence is TGTGCCAGCAGTTTGCCGGGACAGGGGACCGAGCAGTACTTC. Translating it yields CASSLPGQGTEQYF. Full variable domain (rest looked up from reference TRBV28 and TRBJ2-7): DVKVTQSSRYLVKRTGEKVFLECVQDMDHENMFWYRQDPGLGLRLIYFSYDVKMKEKGDIPEGYSVSREKKERFSLILESASTNQTSMYLCASSLPGQGTEQYFGPGTRLTVT.

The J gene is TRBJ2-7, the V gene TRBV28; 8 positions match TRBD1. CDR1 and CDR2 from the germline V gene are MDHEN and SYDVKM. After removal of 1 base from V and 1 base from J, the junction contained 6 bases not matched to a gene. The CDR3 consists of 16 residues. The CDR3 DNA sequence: TGTGCCAGCAGTTTATCGGCCGGGACAGGATCCTACGAGCAGTACTTC. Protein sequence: CASSLSAGTGSYEQYF.

CDR3 nucleotides: TGTGCCAGCAGTTACTCGGGTCCCGGGGAGCAGTTCTTC. This translates into CASSYSGPGEQFF. The chain carries TRBV6-5 and TRBJ2-1, with D unclear. This CDR3 is 13 amino acids long. V was pared by 0 bases and J by 10 bases, with 10 bases between. Germline-derived CDR1 and CDR2 are MNHEY and SVGAGI.

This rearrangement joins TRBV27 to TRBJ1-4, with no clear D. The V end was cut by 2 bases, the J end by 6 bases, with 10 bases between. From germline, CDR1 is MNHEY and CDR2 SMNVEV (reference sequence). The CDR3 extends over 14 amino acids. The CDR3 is CASSLTSSYEKLFF. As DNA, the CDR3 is TGTGCCAGCAGTTTAACTTCTTCGTATGAAAAACTGTTTTTT. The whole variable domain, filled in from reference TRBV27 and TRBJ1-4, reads EAQVTQNPRYLITVTGKKLTVTCSQNMNHEYMSWYRQDPGLGLRQIYYSMNVEVTDKGDVPEGYKVSRKEKRNFPLILESPSPNQTSLYFCASSLTSSYEKLFFGSGTQLSVL.

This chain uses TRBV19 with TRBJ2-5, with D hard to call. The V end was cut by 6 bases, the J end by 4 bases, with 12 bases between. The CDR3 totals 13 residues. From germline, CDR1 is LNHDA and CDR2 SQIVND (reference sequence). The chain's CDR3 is CASSSTGAETQYF. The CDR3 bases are TGTGCCAGTAGCTCGACGGGTGCAGAGACCCAGTACTTC.

CDR3 sequence (DNA): TGTGCCAGCAGGATCTCCTATGGCTACACCTTC. It is translated as CASRISYGYTF. The genes are TRBV28 and TRBJ1-2; the D is unclear. The V gene lost 6 bases and the J gene lost 4 bases, with 6 bases spanning the gap. The CDR3 length is 11 residues. The V gene's germline CDR1 is MDHEN and CDR2 SYDVKM.

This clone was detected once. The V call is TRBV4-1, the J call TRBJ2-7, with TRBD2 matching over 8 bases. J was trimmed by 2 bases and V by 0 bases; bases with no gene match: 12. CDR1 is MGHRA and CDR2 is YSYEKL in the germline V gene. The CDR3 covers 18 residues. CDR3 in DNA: TGCGCCAGCAGCCAAGATCCTCCTAGCGGGTCCCGGCCCTACGAGCAGTACTTC. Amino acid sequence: CASSQDPPSGSRPYEQYF.

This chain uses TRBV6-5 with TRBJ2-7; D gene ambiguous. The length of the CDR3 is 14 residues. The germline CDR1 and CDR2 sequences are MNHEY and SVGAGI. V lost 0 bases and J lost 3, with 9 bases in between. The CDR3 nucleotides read TGTGCCAGCAGTTACTCCCGGCGGAGCTACGAGCAGTACTTC. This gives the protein CASSYSRRSYEQYF.